Listed below are T cell receptor beta chains from one sample, sequenced in a study of neoadjuvant anti-PD-1 for oral cavity cancer. Assay used: immunoSEQ multiplex PCR; TCRdb lists only in-frame clones, some missing. The sample contains 12,000 or so clones, roughly 70% of which appear only once. Source: PBMCs, taken after nivolumab (anti-PD-1) treatment. The receptor set was obtained from a person between 40 and 85 years old with oral cavity squamous cell carcinoma. CDR3s include the opening cysteine and the closing phenylalanine or tryptophan. Each record gives: V gene, D gene, clone size, J gene, CDR3 DNA, CDR3 protein. D genes are given only for firm matches. Only some rows state a clone size, as once, few, many or a class for expanded clones.

TRBV19	TRBD1	-	TRBJ1-2	TGTGCCAGTAGTATAGGCCGGACAGGGGGAAGCGGCTACACCTTC	CASSIGRTGGSGYTF
TRBV7-9	-	once	TRBJ1-6	TGTGCCAGCAGCTTAGGCAGGGGATTTTTTCCGTCCCTCCACTTT	CASSLGRGFFPSLHF
TRBV7-9	-	-	TRBJ1-4	TGTGCCAGCAGCCCTTCAGGGTTGGCTAATGAAAAACTGTTTTTT	CASSPSGLANEKLFF
TRBV6-4	-	-	TRBJ2-1	TGTGCCAGCTCCCTCCAGGGGGGCATTAGCGGCAATGAGCAGTTCTTC	CASSLQGGISGNEQFF
TRBV30	TRBD1	-	TRBJ2-1	TGTGCCTTTGGACAGGGCATGAACGAGCAGTTCTTC	CAFGQGMNEQFF
TRBV5-1	TRBD2	-	TRBJ2-1	TGCGCCAGCAGCTTGGCACTAGCGACAAACAATGAGCAGTTCTTC	CASSLALATNNEQFF
TRBV28	-	-	TRBJ1-2	TGTGCCAGCAGTTTGCCAGGGACCTATGGCTACACCTTC	CASSLPGTYGYTF
TRBV6-1	-	few	TRBJ1-5	TGTGCCAGCAGTGAAGCGAGTACTAATCAGCCCCAGCATTTT	CASSEASTNQPQHF
TRBV5-1	TRBD2	-	TRBJ2-2	TGCGCCAGCAGTAGCGGGAGGGAAGGCACCGGGGAGCTGTTTTTT	CASSSGREGTGELFF
TRBV6-1	-	-	TRBJ1-3	TGTGCCAGCAGTGTTGAGGGTGGAAACACCATATATTTT	CASSVEGGNTIYF
TRBV5-1	TRBD1	-	TRBJ1-6	TGCGCCAGCAGCTCGCAGGGGGGTACTTCACCCCTCCACTTT	CASSSQGGTSPLHF
TRBV25-1	-	few	TRBJ1-2	TGTGCCAGCAGTCCTCAGGGAATCTATGGCTACACCTTC	CASSPQGIYGYTF
TRBV19	TRBD1	-	TRBJ1-1	TGTGCCACAAAGGGACAAGGACAGGGGACCACTGAAGCTTTCTTT	CATKGQGQGTTEAFF
TRBV9	TRBD1	-	TRBJ2-6	TGTGCCAGCAGCTCGCGGACAGGGGGCGGGATAAGCTCTGGGGCCAACGTCCTGACTTTC	CASSSRTGGGISSGANVLTF
TRBV5-5	-	-	TRBJ1-4	TGTGCCAGCAGCTTGGTACAGGGTGGTAATGAAAAACTGTTTTTT	CASSLVQGGNEKLFF
TRBV5-8	TRBD1	-	TRBJ1-6	TGTGCCAGCAGCCGGGGACAGGCCGATTCACCCCTCCACTTT	CASSRGQADSPLHF
TRBV28	TRBD1	-	TRBJ2-7	TGTGCCAGCAGTTTCGGGACAGCCCCCTACGAGCAGTACTTC	CASSFGTAPYEQYF
TRBV5-1	-	-	TRBJ2-3	TGCGCCAGCAGCTTGGTGAAGGGGCATGGAGATACGCAGTATTTT	CASSLVKGHGDTQYF
TRBV29-1	TRBD2	-	TRBJ2-7	TGCAGCGTTGGTCCTCGGACTAGCGGGAGAAATGAGCAGTACTTC	CSVGPRTSGRNEQYF
TRBV7-8	-	-	TRBJ1-5	TGTGCCAGCAGCTTAGAAGGCCACGCTGGGTATCAGCCCCAGCATTTT	CASSLEGHAGYQPQHF
TRBV6-5	TRBD2	-	TRBJ2-1	TGTGCCAGCAGTTTAACTAGCGGGTGGGTTGAGCAGTTCTTC	CASSLTSGWVEQFF
TRBV27	TRBD1	-	TRBJ2-7	TGTGCCAGCAGAACCCCCGGGACAGGAGTCTACGAGCAGTACTTC	CASRTPGTGVYEQYF
TRBV6-1	TRBD2	-	TRBJ2-3	TGTGCCAGCAGTGAGCTACTAGGCGGGGGAAATTTGGATACGCAGTATTTT	CASSELLGGGNLDTQYF
TRBV5-5	TRBD2	-	TRBJ2-3	TGTGCCAGCAGCTTTTTATCGACAGACATTTTAGCGGGAGGGCCAGATACGCAGTATTTT	CASSFLSTDILAGGPDTQYF
TRBV15	TRBD1	-	TRBJ2-5	TGTGCCACCAGCAGGGACAGGGGGCAGGAGACCCAGTACTTC	CATSRDRGQETQYF
TRBV7-9	-	-	TRBJ2-7	TGTGCCAGCAGCGTCTCAGGGAGCTCCTACGAGCAGTACTTC	CASSVSGSSYEQYF
TRBV2	TRBD2	-	TRBJ2-1	TGTGCCAGCAGTGCAAGCCCGGGACTAGCTCACCATGAGCAGTTCTTC	CASSASPGLAHHEQFF
TRBV5-1	-	-	TRBJ1-1	TGCGCCAGCAGACCACTTGGACGTATTACTGAAGCTTTCTTT	CASRPLGRITEAFF
TRBV28	TRBD1	-	TRBJ1-5	TGTGCCAGCAGTTTGCACGGGACAGGGAATCAGCCCCAGCATTTT	CASSLHGTGNQPQHF
TRBV29-1	-	-	TRBJ2-1	TGCAGCGCGACATATGGGGGTGAGCAGTTCTTC	CSATYGGEQFF
TRBV19	-	few	TRBJ1-3	TGTGCCAGTAGTTTCGCTACTGGAAACACCATATATTTT	CASSFATGNTIYF
TRBV7-9	-	-	TRBJ1-1	TGTGCCAGCAGCTTATTGGGGCCTAGTGAAGCTTTCTTT	CASSLLGPSEAFF
TRBV20-1	-	-	TRBJ2-7	TGCAGTGCTAGATTTGGACGCGAGCAGTACTTC	CSARFGREQYF
TRBV11-2	TRBD1	-	TRBJ2-5	TGTGCCAGCAGCACAGGGGCCCAAGAGACCCAGTACTTC	CASSTGAQETQYF
TRBV5-5	-	-	TRBJ2-2	TGTGCCAGCAGCTTGATTCCCCGGGGAGACACCGGGGAGCTGTTTTTT	CASSLIPRGDTGELFF
TRBV19	-	few	TRBJ1-2	TGTGCCAGTAGTACAGACACTTTTGGCTGGTATGGCTACACCTTC	CASSTDTFGWYGYTF
TRBV27	-	-	TRBJ1-2	TGTGCCAGCAGTCCAACCAGTGCTAACTATGGCTACACCTTC	CASSPTSANYGYTF
TRBV10-3	-	few	TRBJ1-6	TGTGCCATCAGTGAGTCGCTACAGCGGAATTCACCCCTCCACTTT	CAISESLQRNSPLHF
TRBV27	TRBD2	-	TRBJ2-1	TGTGCCAGCAGTATATGGGGGGAGGGGTACAATGAGCAGTTCTTC	CASSIWGEGYNEQFF
TRBV19	-	few	TRBJ2-1	TGTGCCAGTAGTATTGCCCTGGGGGGGCTGGCCCCGAGGATCTACAATGAGCAGTTCTTC	CASSIALGGLAPRIYNEQFF
TRBV6-1	-	-	TRBJ1-1	TGTGCCAGCAGTGAAAATTTGGGGGGACGCATGAACACTGAAGCTTTCTTT	CASSENLGGRMNTEAFF
TRBV4-1	TRBD1	-	TRBJ2-5	TGCGCCAGCAGCCGCTTCGGGACAGCCCAAGAGACCCAGTACTTC	CASSRFGTAQETQYF
TRBV7-2	-	-	TRBJ1-5	TGTGCCAGCAGCCCCGGGATGAATCAGCCCCAGCATTTT	CASSPGMNQPQHF
TRBV19	TRBD1	-	TRBJ1-2	TGTGCCAGTAGTATAGAGGGACAGGGGGCCTATGGCTACACCTTC	CASSIEGQGAYGYTF
TRBV15	-	-	TRBJ2-7	TGTGCCACCAGCAGAGATTCGACAGCTTACGAGCAGTACTTC	CATSRDSTAYEQYF